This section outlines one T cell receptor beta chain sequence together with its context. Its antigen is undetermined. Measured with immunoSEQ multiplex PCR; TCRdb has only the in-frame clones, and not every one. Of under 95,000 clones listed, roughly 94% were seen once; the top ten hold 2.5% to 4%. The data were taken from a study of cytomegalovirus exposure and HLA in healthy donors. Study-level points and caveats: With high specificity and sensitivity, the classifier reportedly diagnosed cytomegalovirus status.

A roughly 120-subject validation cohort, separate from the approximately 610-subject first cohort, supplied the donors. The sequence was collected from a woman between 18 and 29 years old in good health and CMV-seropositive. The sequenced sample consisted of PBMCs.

The CDR3 region is CASSGSGGRYEQYF. CDR3 bases: TGTGCCAGCAGCGGTAGCGGGGGGAGGTACGAGCAGTACTTC. The chain recombines TRBV11-1 with TRBJ2-7; 10 bases fit TRBD2. The junction had 5 bases not matched to a gene; V was cut back by 5 bases and J by 4 bases. The CDR3 consists of 14 residues. Germline CDR1 is SGHAT and CDR2 is FQDESV (reference sequence).